This T cell receptor beta chain came from a study of cytomegalovirus exposure and HLA in healthy donors. Overall study: According to later analysis, the same platform produced the 120 validation and 666 first-cohort repertoires.

Separate from the approximately 720-subject first cohort was the roughly 130-subject validation cohort, to which the donors belonged. Method: immunoSEQ multiplex PCR; TCRdb's copy keeps in-frame clones and lacks some. The sample yields about 240,000 clones, about 86% seen once. V shed 6 bases and J 5 bases; nucleotides not matched to a gene: 12. The CDR3 is 16 amino acids. Germline V gene data show CDR1 as SGHTA and CDR2 as FQGTGA. Comment on this clone: The antigen is not known.

The study, taken as a whole, reports: There were under 200 TCR beta chains listed as cytomegalovirus-associated. For most TCR sequences rarity was the rule, although some public TCRs occurred in many donors.

The chain has TRBV7-3 and TRBJ2-1; 8 positions match TRBD2. The sequence was obtained from a man aged 18 to 35 in good health and CMV-seronegative. The sequenced sample was PBMCs. The CDR3 spells CASSLEAGVLNNEQFF. The DNA of the CDR3 is TGTGCCAGCAGTCTAGAAGCGGGAGTTCTCAACAATGAGCAGTTCTTC.